This T cell receptor beta chain was sequenced in a study of cytomegalovirus exposure and HLA in healthy donors. Note on this clone: Its target is not known.

Whole-study findings and limits: Later on, analysis showed that most CMV-associated TCR beta chains appeared to be HLA-restricted.

The CDR3 covers 16 residues. The V and J ends lost 1 base and 1 base, in that order; junction bases with no gene match: 1. Germline V lookup: CDR1 SGHTA, CDR2 FQGTGA. 60 Vbeta and 13 Jbeta primers were used in PCR. In the source study's methods: About 12 million shared chains were among the approximately 82 million unique TCR beta chains that a later analysis counted. Here immunoSEQ multiplex PCR was the method, and the copy in TCRdb shows in-frame clones only, minus some. From that table come the V and J calls and clone size; the DNA was used to work out D and trimming. This table holds 45,000 to 60,000 clones.

Sequencing was carried out using PBMCs. This receptor was obtained from a woman in her forties in good health and CMV-seronegative. The chain carries TRBV7-3 and TRBJ2-6; 7 nucleotides align to TRBD2. As DNA, the CDR3 is TGTGCCAGCAGCTTAATGGGAGGGTCTGGGGCCAACGTCCTGACTTTC. Translating gives CASSLMGGSGANVLTF.